Below, 14 T cell receptor beta chains from the same sample are listed, as sequenced in a study of regulatory T cells in long-lasting Graves disease. Both iRepertoire HTBI primers and Arm-PCR of CDR3 regions were used to build the TCR beta libraries. TCRdb ran MiXCR on the multiplex PCR reads and lists one entry per CDR3 protein. The repertoire holds 420,000 or so distinct CDR3 sequences, with 16% as singletons. Described time point: newly diagnosed GD, antithyroid drugs for less than 3 months. PBMCs provided the RNA from which the TCR library was made. The data were also submitted as part of a second study, on T cells in Graves' hyperthyroidism and ophthalmopathy.

This sample comprised peripheral blood mononuclear cells (PBMCs), obtained at new diagnosis, from a patient treated with antithyroid drugs. These receptors were collected from a woman aged 18-35 years with Graves disease.

This chain connects TRBV14 to TRBJ2-3; D not resolved. V was cut by 0 bases and J by 4 bases, with 14 bases left in between. The CDR3 spans 16 residues. Per the germline V gene, CDR1 is SGHDN and CDR2 is FVKESK. The CDR3 DNA reads as TGTGCCAGCAGCCAAGAATGGGGATCTCGGGCAGATACGCAGTATTTT. Protein: CASSQEWGSRADTQYF. The full variable domain, rest sourced from reference TRBV14 and TRBJ2-3, is EAGVTQFPSHSVIEKGQTVTLRCDPISGHDNLYWYRRVMGKEIKFLLHFVKESKQDESGMPNNRFLAERTGGTYSTLKVQPAELEDSGVYFCASSQEWGSRADTQYFGPGTRLTVL.

This clonotype was detected only a few times. This may come from a read error, since a much larger clone is one base off. V and J are TRBV11-2 and TRBJ2-7, with D perhaps matching TRBD1 (5 bases). CDR3 size: 14 residues. Trimming removed 5 bases at V and 3 bases at J, with 14 bases between. Germline assignment: CDR1 SGHAT and CDR2 FQNNGV. CDR3: CASSLKNTGYEQYF. The CDR3 DNA reads TGTGCCAGCAGCCTTAAAAATACAGGCTACGAGCAGTACTTC.

This clonotype occurred many times. The chain links TRBV29-1 to TRBJ1-1, with D possibly being TRBD1 (5 bases). This CDR3 comprises 13 residues. The V end was cut by 6 bases, the J end by 1 base, with 12 bases between. Germline V lookup: CDR1 SQVTM, CDR2 ANQGSEA. As DNA, the CDR3 is TGCAGCGTCAGGGATGGGGGGAACACTGAAGCTTTCTTT. This sequence encodes CSVRDGGNTEAFF.

This clonotype was detected ten times or more. The gene calls are TRBV7-2 and TRBJ2-1; 11 bases are a match to TRBD2. This CDR3 region has 17 residues. With V trimmed by 4 bases and J by 2 bases, 7 bases remained unmatched. Germline V gene lookup returns CDR1 SGHTA and CDR2 FQGNSA. The CDR3 region is CASSSGLAGGPYNEQFF. The CDR3, as DNA: TGTGCCAGCAGCTCCGGACTAGCGGGTGGGCCCTACAATGAGCAGTTCTTC.

Comment on this clonotype: Being one base from a much bigger clone, this may be a read error. The chain is built from TRBV6-6 and TRBJ2-1, with D tentatively TRBD1 or TRBD2 (5 bases each). Looked up from germline, CDR1 is MNHNY and CDR2 is SVGAGI (reference sequence). With 0 bases removed from V and 4 bases from J, the gap between germline ends came to 7 bases. This CDR3 spans 14 amino acids. CDR3 in amino acids: CASSYSRGYNEQFF. The CDR3 bases are TGTGCCAGCAGTTACTCGAGGGGTTACAATGAGCAGTTCTTC.

The chain links TRBV5-6 to TRBJ2-5; no definite D call. Trimming stripped 0 bases from V and 5 bases from J, with 8 bases between. CDR1 is SGHDT and CDR2 is YYEEEE in the germline V gene. This CDR3 is 13 amino acids long. The DNA of the CDR3 is TGTGCCAGCAGCTTGGGGGTACCGGAGACCCAGTACTTC. Translating it yields CASSLGVPETQYF.

This chain uses TRBV7-2 with TRBJ1-5; TRBD1 might be the D (5 bases). CDR1 and CDR2 (germline): SGHTA, FQGNSA. V was trimmed by 5 bases and J by 9 bases, leaving 23 bases between them. There are 16 residues in the CDR3. The DNA of the CDR3 is TGTGCCAGCAGCCTCTCCCCTGGGACGGCCCAGGGGCCCCAGCATTTT. Its protein is CASSLSPGTAQGPQHF.

This chain joins TRBV19 and TRBJ2-7; a possible D gene is TRBD1 (6 bases). Per germline, CDR1 LNHDA and CDR2 SQIVND (reference sequence). This CDR3 comprises 15 residues. The V and J ends lost 7 bases and 3 bases respectively, with 19 bases between them. The CDR3 DNA reads as TGTGCCAGTACCCCAGGGGCAGGTTCCTACTACGAGCAGTACTTC. Translated: CASTPGAGSYYEQYF.

This clonotype was observed many times. The chain couples TRBV28 to TRBJ2-7, with 7 bases aligning to TRBD2. J gave up 3 bases and V 5 bases, and 13 bases lay outside the gene matches. The CDR3 spans 16 residues. Germline CDR1 is MDHEN and CDR2 is SYDVKM. CDR3 in DNA: TGTGCCAGCAGTACAAACCTAGCGGCCTACTTCTACGAGCAGTACTTC. This encodes CASSTNLAAYFYEQYF.

This sequence joins TRBV20-1 and TRBJ2-1; TRBD2 matches 13 bases. With V trimmed by 0 bases and J by 7 bases, 15 bases remained unmatched. From germline, CDR1 is DFQATT and CDR2 SNEGSKA (reference sequence). This CDR3 has 19 residues. Here the CDR3 reads CSARDYSTTSGRAGNEQFF. CDR3 nucleotide sequence: TGCAGTGCTAGAGATTATTCCACAACTAGCGGGAGGGCAGGGAATGAGCAGTTCTTC.

Only a few counts were recorded for this clonotype. This chain links TRBV3-1 with TRBJ2-1; a possible D gene is TRBD2 (5 bases). From germline, CDR1 is LGHDT and CDR2 YNNKEL (reference sequence). The CDR3 has 14 amino acids. Trimming left V 1 base short and J 10 bases short, with 14 bases between. This CDR3 is CASSQVETGIEQFF. In DNA form, the CDR3 reads TGTGCCAGCAGCCAAGTCGAAACCGGGATAGAGCAGTTCTTC.

In this sample, this clonotype turned up many times. The rearrangement uses TRBV28 and TRBJ2-7, with D tentatively TRBD1 (7 bases). V lost 4 bases and J 7 bases, leaving 17 bases between the germline ends. Germline V gene data show CDR1 as MDHEN and CDR2 as SYDVKM. The CDR3 totals 14 residues. The CDR3 sequence: CASSSTRQGGEQYF. The DNA of the CDR3 is TGTGCCAGCAGTTCGACCAGACAGGGAGGAGAGCAGTACTTC.

The rearrangement links TRBV7-2 to TRBJ1-4, with D tentatively TRBD1 (6 bases). The V end was cut by 3 bases, the J end by 7 bases, with 18 bases between. The CDR3 has 16 residues. CDR1 SGHTA and CDR2 FQGNSA come from the germline V gene. The CDR3 DNA reads as TGTGCCAGCAGCTTGAACCGGGGGGCCTTAAGTGAAAAACTGTTTTTT. Protein: CASSLNRGALSEKLFF.

This clonotype has ten or more counts. This chain joins TRBV12-3 or TRBV12-4 and TRBJ2-3; D not resolved. CDR3 length equals 12 residues. Trimming pared 5 bases from V and 6 bases from J, leaving 9 bases between. The CDR3 here is CASSLHGDTQYF. The CDR3 region has the DNA TGTGCCAGCAGTCTGCATGGGGATACGCAGTATTTT.